The sequence of this TCR beta chain was determined in a study of early stage breast cancer tumors. The CDR3 has 15 amino acids. The ends were cut back, 5 bases at V and 0 bases at J, with 12 bases in the middle. Per germline, CDR1 LNHDA and CDR2 SQIVND (reference sequence). The protocol was immunoSEQ multiplex PCR, while the TCRdb copy is restricted to in-frame clones and leaves out a portion. The profile shows around 9,000 clones, roughly two thirds of them singletons. The source is a person aged 55 to 75 with breast cancer. This rearrangement joins TRBV19 to TRBJ2-3, with D maybe TRBD1 (5 bases). The sequenced sample consisted of normal breast tissue next to the tumor. In DNA, the CDR3 is TGTGCCAGTAGTTCCGACAGATCTAGCACAGATACGCAGTATTTT. It codes for CASSSDRSSTDTQYF.